This entry lists 27 T cell receptor beta chains sequenced from one sample in a study of shared clonotypes between healthy human individuals. The assay was immunoSEQ multiplex PCR, and TCRdb's table has in-frame clones only and misses some. The sample shows about 820,000 clones, more than 85% of them seen only once. Terminally differentiated effector memory CD45RA+ cells were excluded from the naive CD8 cells, which were CD45RO-negative and positively selected for CCR7. Material for sequencing was naive CD8+ T cells sorted from blood. The receptor source for this set is a man aged 25 to 40 in good health.

The chain combines TRBV9 with TRBJ2-3, with D perhaps TRBD2 (5 bases). This CDR3 contains 15 residues. Germline V gene data show CDR1 as SGDLS and CDR2 as YYNGEE. Trimming stripped 0 bases from V and 6 bases from J, with 14 bases between. In DNA form, the CDR3 reads TGTGCCAGCAGCGTAGGGGCCCTCCCGGGGGATACGCAGTATTTT. Its protein is CASSVGALPGDTQYF.

This sequence joins TRBV29-1 and TRBJ2-5, with TRBD2 matching over 9 bases. The CDR3 runs 15 residues. Germline CDR1 reads SQVTM; CDR2 reads ANQGSEA. The J segment lost 5 bases and the V segment lost 3 bases, leaving 10 bases of the junction unmatched. CDR3 sequence reads: CSVDPPGLAGETQYF. The DNA for the CDR3 is TGCAGCGTTGACCCCCCGGGACTAGCAGGGGAGACCCAGTACTTC.

The V and J genes are TRBV9 and TRBJ1-2, with D unclear. The germline gives CDR1 SGDLS, CDR2 YYNGEE. CDR3 length equals 14 residues. V gave up 4 bases and J gave up 0 bases, with 10 bases separating them. The CDR3 nucleotides are TGTGCCAGCAGCTCGGCCACAGCTAACTATGGCTACACCTTC. Translating gives CASSSATANYGYTF.

This chain uses TRBV11-2 with TRBJ1-1, with D possibly TRBD1 on 5 matching bases. The germline V gene encodes CDR1 SGHAT and CDR2 FQNNGV. The CDR3 consists of 15 residues. V was pared by 2 bases and J by 8 bases, with 18 bases between. The CDR3 bases are TGTGCCAGCAGCTTAATTGGCACTCCGAGGGACGAAGCTTTCTTT. It specifies CASSLIGTPRDEAFF.

V and J are TRBV4-1 and TRBJ2-1; possibly TRBD2 for D (5 bases). The CDR3 totals 18 residues. CDR1 and CDR2 (germline): MGHRA, YSYEKL. V was cut by 2 bases and J by 1 base, with 18 bases left in between. The CDR3 coding sequence is TGCGCCAGCAGCCAACACTTAGGGAGCCCCAATTCCTACAATGAGCAGTTCTTC. Amino acid sequence: CASSQHLGSPNSYNEQFF.

The rearrangement uses TRBV10-3 and TRBJ2-7; D may be TRBD1 or TRBD2 (5 bases each). The CDR3 consists of 15 residues. Germline CDR1 reads ENHRY; CDR2 reads SYGVKD. Trimming removed 1 base at V and 1 base at J, with 11 bases between. CDR3 nucleotides: TGTGCCATCAGTGAGTACCGGGACGTGTCCTACGAGCAGTACTTC. Translation gives CAISEYRDVSYEQYF.

V and J are TRBV7-2 and TRBJ2-7, with D hard to call. The length of the CDR3 is 15 residues. The V gene's germline CDR1 is SGHTA and CDR2 FQGNSA. V was clipped by 1 base and J by 2 bases, with 12 bases between them. The CDR3 DNA reads as TGTGCCAGCAGCTTAGAGGCAGGTTCCCCCTACGAGCAGTACTTC. Amino acid sequence: CASSLEAGSPYEQYF.

The chain links TRBV27 to TRBJ2-5; 9 bases match TRBD2. CDR3 length: 13 amino acids. Germline CDR1 reads MNHEY; CDR2 reads SMNVEV (reference sequence). With V trimmed by 6 bases and J by 5 bases, 4 bases remained unmatched. Here the CDR3 DNA reads TGTGCCAGCAGGAGCGGGAGGCGGGAGACCCAGTACTTC. Encoded protein: CASRSGRRETQYF.

The rearrangement links TRBV27 to TRBJ2-7, with TRBD2 matching 7 bases. This CDR3 is built from 13 residues. Germline V gene data show CDR1 as MNHEY and CDR2 as SMNVEV (reference sequence). Trimming removed 3 bases from V and 9 bases from J; junction bases left unmatched: 8. This CDR3 is CASSFQGGFVQYF. CDR3 DNA sequence: TGTGCCAGCAGTTTTCAGGGAGGGTTTGTGCAGTACTTC.

V gene TRBV27 combines with J gene TRBJ2-1; TRBD2 aligns across 7 bases. The CDR3 is 14 residues long. Per the germline V gene, CDR1 is MNHEY and CDR2 is SMNVEV (reference sequence). Trimming took 10 bases from V and 6 from J; bases not matched to a gene: 12. The CDR3 region is CATVRGGSGNEQFF. For the CDR3, the DNA is TGTGCCACGGTCCGGGGCGGGAGTGGCAATGAGCAGTTCTTC.

The rearrangement joins TRBV29-1 to TRBJ2-5; no definite D call. Germline lookup yields CDR1 SQVTM and CDR2 ANQGSEA. The CDR3 runs 12 residues. The ends were cut back, 5 bases at V and 2 bases at J, with 9 bases in the middle. CDR3 nucleotides: TGCAGCGTTCGCGGCAATCAAGAGACCCAGTACTTC. Translated: CSVRGNQETQYF.

The rearrangement uses TRBV19 and TRBJ2-7, with D possibly TRBD2 on 5 matching bases. Germline lookup yields CDR1 LNHDA and CDR2 SQIVND (reference sequence). V shed 4 bases and J shed 4 bases, with 14 bases lying between them. CDR3 size: 14 residues. The CDR3 coding sequence is TGTGCCAGTAGTACGGTCGGACGGACTTACGAGCAGTACTTC. Translating it yields CASSTVGRTYEQYF. Together with reference TRBV19 and TRBJ2-7, the CDR3 gives the full variable domain: DGGITQSPKYLFRKEGQNVTLSCEQNLNHDAMYWYRQDPGQGLRLIYYSQIVNDFQKGDIAEGYSVSREKKESFPLTVTSAQKNPTAFYLCASSTVGRTYEQYFGPGTRLTVT.

The chain links TRBV28 to TRBJ2-7, with 8 bases that match TRBD1. The germline gives CDR1 MDHEN, CDR2 SYDVKM. The J segment lost 3 bases and the V segment lost 10 bases, leaving 8 bases of the junction unmatched. This CDR3 has 13 residues. The DNA for the CDR3 is TGTGCCACCGACGACAGGGGTGGCTACGAGCAGTACTTC. Translating gives CATDDRGGYEQYF.

This rearrangement joins TRBV7-6 to TRBJ1-1; D is ambiguous. Germline V gene sequence: CDR1 SGHVS, CDR2 FNYEAQ. Deletions cut 5 bases from V and 0 bases from J, with 7 bases between. CDR3 size: 13 residues. The CDR3 here is CASSPHLNTEAFF. The CDR3 DNA reads as TGTGCCAGCAGCCCCCACCTGAACACTGAAGCTTTCTTT.

V is TRBV2 and J is TRBJ2-7; TRBD2 matches at 8 bases. V lost 3 bases and J lost 7; bases outside the gene matches: 14. CDR3 length: 16 residues. CDR1 is SNHLY, CDR2 FYNNEI, per germline. CDR3 sequence reads: CASSDRLAGISGEQYF. DNA of the CDR3: TGTGCCAGCAGTGACCGTCTAGCGGGTATATCGGGTGAGCAGTACTTC. The full variable domain, completed using reference TRBV2 and TRBJ2-7, is EPEVTQTPSHQVTQMGQEVILRCVPISNHLYFYWYRQILGQKVEFLVSFYNNEISEKSEIFDDQFSVERPDGSNFTLKIRSTKLEDSAMYFCASSDRLAGISGEQYFGPGTRLTVT.

V and J are TRBV5-5 and TRBJ2-2; no reliable D call. V was trimmed by 5 bases and J by 2 bases, leaving 16 bases between them. Germline CDR1 and CDR2: SGHKS and YYEKEE (reference sequence). The CDR3 contains 16 residues. The DNA for the CDR3 is TGTGCCAGCAGTAGGACCCTTAGCTCTAACACCGGGGAGCTGTTTTTT. This translates into CASSRTLSSNTGELFF.

J is TRBJ2-1 and V is TRBV27; D not certain. From germline, CDR1 is MNHEY and CDR2 SMNVEV (reference sequence). V dropped 3 bases and J dropped 7 bases, with 13 bases sitting between them. The CDR3 length is 14 residues. Here the CDR3 reads CASSFQGIRNEQFF. Here the CDR3 DNA reads TGTGCCAGCAGTTTTCAAGGTATCCGTAATGAGCAGTTCTTC.

This clone occurred once. The chain recombines TRBV18 with TRBJ1-1; D is uncertain. V was pared by 4 bases and J by 1 base, with 10 bases between. There are 14 residues in the CDR3. CDR1 and CDR2 (germline): KGHSH, LQKENI. CDR3 loop: CASSLTSANTEAFF. DNA of the CDR3: TGTGCCAGCTCACTGACATCAGCGAACACTGAAGCTTTCTTT.

This chain uses TRBV27 with TRBJ2-1; TRBD2 aligns across 9 bases. Per the germline V gene, CDR1 is MNHEY and CDR2 is SMNVEV (reference sequence). The CDR3 is 14 amino acids. After removal of 6 bases from V and 5 bases from J, the junction contained 5 bases not matched to a gene. The CDR3 loop is CASRRAGGHNEQFF. CDR3 in DNA: TGTGCCAGCAGACGGGCGGGAGGGCACAATGAGCAGTTCTTC.

The chain carries TRBV5-6 and TRBJ2-1, with D uncertain. The CDR3 sequence is 13 residues long. Germline CDR1 and CDR2: SGHDT and YYEEEE. The V end was cut by 2 bases, the J end by 7 bases, with 10 bases between. CDR3 coding DNA: TGTGCCAGCAGCTTCCTTTACCAGAATGAGCAGTTCTTC. This gives the protein CASSFLYQNEQFF.

The chain joins TRBV9 to TRBJ1-1; perhaps TRBD1 as D (5 bases). Between the trimmed V and J ends, which lost 3 bases and 7 bases, there was a span of 10 bases. This CDR3 spans 12 amino acids. Germline assignment: CDR1 SGDLS and CDR2 YYNGEE. CDR3 DNA sequence: TGTGCCAGCAGCGCGACAGAGCTTGAAGCTTTCTTT. It encodes CASSATELEAFF. The full variable domain, rest sourced from reference TRBV9 and TRBJ1-1, is DSGVTQTPKHLITATGQRVTLRCSPRSGDLSVYWYQQSLDQGLQFLIQYYNGEERAKGNILERFSAQQFPDLHSELNLSSLELGDSALYFCASSATELEAFFGQGTRLTVV.

V usage is TRBV29-1 and J usage is TRBJ2-5; TRBD1 agrees at 8 bases. CDR3 length: 14 amino acids. The junction had 10 bases not matched to a gene; V was cut back by 6 bases and J by 4 bases. Germline V gene data show CDR1 as SQVTM and CDR2 as ANQGSEA. The CDR3 spells CSVHGRTGRETQYF. DNA of the CDR3: TGCAGCGTGCATGGCCGGACAGGGCGAGAGACCCAGTACTTC.

The chain joins TRBV7-8 to TRBJ1-1; D is ambiguous. Trimming removed 10 bases from V and 1 base from J, with 16 bases in between. There are 14 residues in the CDR3. In germline, CDR1 is SGHVS, CDR2 FQNEAQ. In nucleotides, the CDR3 is TGTGCCACCCGGGCCCCGGTAGGGAACACTGAAGCTTTCTTT. Amino acid sequence: CATRAPVGNTEAFF.

The chain recombines TRBV27 with TRBJ1-2; D is undetermined. The CDR3 runs 13 residues. Deletions cut 5 bases from V and 6 bases from J, with 13 bases between. Germline lookup yields CDR1 MNHEY and CDR2 SMNVEV (reference sequence). The CDR3 sequence is CASSQGARHGYTF. The CDR3 DNA is TGTGCCAGCAGTCAAGGAGCCCGGCATGGCTACACCTTC.

V is TRBV7-9 and J is TRBJ2-5; possible D gene TRBD2, 6 bases. Germline values: CDR1 SEHNR, CDR2 FQNEAQ (reference sequence). This CDR3 region has 18 residues. Trimming cost V 3 bases and J 3 bases, with 23 bases left between them. The CDR3 is CASSFGWGGAGKKETQYF. The CDR3 nucleotides are TGTGCCAGCAGCTTTGGCTGGGGAGGAGCTGGCAAGAAAGAGACCCAGTACTTC.

In this sample, this clone turned up a few times. This rearrangement joins TRBV14 to TRBJ2-2; 10 positions match TRBD2. CDR1 is SGHDN, CDR2 FVKESK, per germline. The J segment lost 7 bases and the V segment lost 3 bases, leaving 11 bases of the junction unmatched. This CDR3 is 17 amino acids long. The CDR3 DNA is TGTGCCAGCAGCCATGGGACAGCGGGAGGGTTCAACGGGGAGCTGTTTTTT. Protein: CASSHGTAGGFNGELFF.

V and J are TRBV10-1 and TRBJ2-3; D is unresolved. CDR1 is WNHNN, CDR2 SYGVQD, per germline (reference sequence). Trimming pared 3 bases from V and 0 bases from J, leaving 10 bases between. The CDR3 is 15 amino acids. The CDR3 spells CASSDDTISTDTQYF. CDR3 coding DNA: TGCGCCAGCAGTGATGATACGATCAGCACAGATACGCAGTATTTT.